Listed below are T cell receptor beta chains from one sample, sequenced in a study of cytomegalovirus exposure and HLA in healthy donors. Assay used: immunoSEQ multiplex PCR; TCRdb lists only in-frame clones, some missing. The repertoire includes approximately 120,000 clones, 76% of them detected once, and 10% to 15% sits in the top ten. Material for sequencing was PBMCs. The source of these receptors is a woman between 40 and 55 years old in good health and CMV-seropositive. Each CDR3 is given with its conserved first and last residue. Each record gives: J gene, V gene, D gene, clone size, CDR3 DNA, CDR3 protein. The D gene is left open where the match is weak. Size tells how often a clone was seen (once, few, many) or the class of an expanded clone, and some rows leave it out.

>TRBJ1-6|TRBV10-3|-|-
TGTGCCATCAGAGCGTCTAATTCACCCCTCCACTTT
CAIRASNSPLHF
>TRBJ1-1|TRBV2|TRBD1|-
TGTGCCAGCAGGCAGACAGGGGCCGCTTTCTTT
CASRQTGAAFF
>TRBJ1-4|TRBV27|-|-
TGTGCCAGCAGTTTTGGTAGAGCTAATGAAAAACTGTTTTTT
CASSFGRANEKLFF
>TRBJ1-1|TRBV29-1|-|few
TGCAGCGTTGTAAACAGCATGAACACTGAAGCTTTCTTT
CSVVNSMNTEAFF
>TRBJ1-1|TRBV6-5|-|-
TGTGCCAGCAGTTACTCGACTTCTCGCACTGAAGCTTTCTTT
CASSYSTSRTEAFF
>TRBJ2-7|TRBV6-1|-|once
TGTGCCAGCAGTGAAACAGGGTCGGGCGAGCAGTACTTC
CASSETGSGEQYF
>TRBJ2-3|TRBV6-6|TRBD2|-
TGTGCCAGCGGGGGGGGCACAGATACGCAGTATTTT
CASGGGTDTQYF
>TRBJ2-1|TRBV7-6|TRBD2|-
TGTGCCAGCAGCTCCGGGGGAATAGCGGGCTACAATGAGCAGTTCTTC
CASSSGGIAGYNEQFF
>TRBJ1-6|TRBV19|-|once
TGTGCCAGTAGTATAGGAGGTTCAGTTCGGGGATCACCCCTCCACTTT
CASSIGGSVRGSPLHF
>TRBJ1-1|TRBV19|TRBD1|-
TGTGCCAGTATCCGGGACAGGGGGCCGATCACTGAAGCTTTCTTT
CASIRDRGPITEAFF
>TRBJ2-3|TRBV2|-|few
TGTGCCAGCAGTGATTTCCTAGCCACAGATACGCAGTATTTT
CASSDFLATDTQYF
>TRBJ2-5|TRBV10-3|TRBD2|few
TGTGCCATCAGTGAACCTAGCGGGGGGAAAGAGACCCAGTACTTC
CAISEPSGGKETQYF
>TRBJ1-2|TRBV29-1|TRBD1|few
TGCAGCGTTGGTAGGACAGGGGACTATGGCTACACCTTC
CSVGRTGDYGYTF
>TRBJ1-2|TRBV5-8|-|once
TGTGCCAGCAGCTTGGGACAGCGTAACTATGGCTACACCTTC
CASSLGQRNYGYTF
>TRBJ2-7|TRBV27|-|few
TGTGCCAGCAGTTTATTCGCGGGATCCAACCCCCTCTACGAGCAGTACTTC
CASSLFAGSNPLYEQYF
>TRBJ1-2|TRBV27|TRBD1|-
TGTGCCAGCAGTTCAATGGACAGGCGGAGGGGGGGCTACACCTTC
CASSSMDRRRGGYTF
>TRBJ2-5|TRBV7-2|-|-
TGTGCCAGCAGCATACAGGGAGGGCAAGAGACCCAGTACTTC
CASSIQGGQETQYF
>TRBJ1-1|TRBV30|-|-
TGTGCCTGGAGTGTACCGGTTCTCTACACTGAAGCTTTCTTT
CAWSVPVLYTEAFF
>TRBJ1-5|TRBV6-6|TRBD1|-
TGTGCCAGCAGTTTAAACCACGGGACAGGCACTCAGCCCCAGCATTTT
CASSLNHGTGTQPQHF
>TRBJ1-4|TRBV19|TRBD1|-
TGTGCCAGTAGTCCGCGGACAGGGGGTAATGAAAAACTGTTTTTT
CASSPRTGGNEKLFF
>TRBJ2-7|TRBV18|-|-
TGTGCCAGCTCACAACAGGGTAAGGCCTACGAGCAGTACTTC
CASSQQGKAYEQYF
>TRBJ1-5|TRBV12-5|-|-
TGTGCTAGTGGTTTGGAATGGACTCCCCAGCATTTT
CASGLEWTPQHF